The 23 T cell receptor beta chains given below trace back to one sample, sequenced in a study of T cell changes during pregnancy in multiple sclerosis (dated by TCRdb to about 2019). Library generation was performed with the immunoSEQ multiplex PCR assay. Not all clones reach the TCRdb copy of this immuneACCESS table, which keeps in-frame sequences only. Checked studies attribute under half of the gap to unresolved V genes and leave the rest unexplained. This sample holds about 61,000 clones; approximately 90% were observed only once. The top ten constitute 0.85% to 0.95% of the sample. This material consisted of peripheral blood, taken in the first trimester of pregnancy. Receptor source: a female donor in good health, enrolled as a control in a pregnancy study.

The V and J genes are TRBV6-5 and TRBJ2-1, with D possibly TRBD2 on 5 matching bases. Between the trimmed V and J ends, which lost 2 bases and 3 bases, there was a span of 14 bases. The germline gives CDR1 MNHEY, CDR2 SVGAGI. The length of the CDR3 is 16 residues. The CDR3 region is CASSYRPFGDYNEQFF. Here the CDR3 DNA reads TGTGCCAGCAGTTACCGACCCTTCGGGGACTACAATGAGCAGTTCTTC.

This clone was picked up one time. The chain joins TRBV18 to TRBJ1-4, with 10 bases aligning to TRBD1. Per the germline V gene, CDR1 is KGHSH and CDR2 is LQKENI. This CDR3 spans 16 amino acids. The ends lost 3 bases at V and 6 bases at J; junction bases unmatched: 7. The CDR3 DNA is TGTGCCAGCTCACCCAGACAGGGGGCGCGTGATGAAAAACTGTTTTTT. It specifies CASSPRQGARDEKLFF.

This chain connects TRBV11-2 to TRBJ2-5, with a possible D match to TRBD2 (7 bases). The CDR3 contains 13 residues. The V end lost 1 base, the J end lost 7 bases, and 10 bases lay between the germline ends. Looked up from germline, CDR1 is SGHAT and CDR2 is FQNNGV. The CDR3 nucleotides read TGTGCCAGCAGCTTAGGCGGGGGCGGGACCCAGTACTTC. Translating it yields CASSLGGGGTQYF. Based on the CDR3 plus reference TRBV11-2 and TRBJ2-5, the full variable domain is EAGVAQSPRYKIIEKRQSVAFWCNPISGHATLYWYQQILGQGPKLLIQFQNNGVVDDSQLPKDRFSAERLKGVDSTLKIQPAKLEDSAVYLCASSLGGGGTQYFGPGTRLLVL.

The chain uses TRBV9 and TRBJ2-2, with a tentative D call TRBD1 (5 bases). V dropped 5 bases and J dropped 6 bases, with 14 bases sitting between them. The CDR3 spans 14 residues. The germline gives CDR1 SGDLS, CDR2 YYNGEE. The CDR3 region is CASRKTARAGELFF. The CDR3, as DNA: TGTGCCAGCAGAAAGACAGCACGCGCCGGGGAGCTGTTTTTT. The complete variable domain, with remaining parts taken from reference TRBV9 and TRBJ2-2, reads DSGVTQTPKHLITATGQRVTLRCSPRSGDLSVYWYQQSLDQGLQFLIQYYNGEERAKGNILERFSAQQFPDLHSELNLSSLELGDSALYFCASRKTARAGELFFGEGSRLTVL.

The chain employs TRBV6-5 and TRBJ1-1, with 8 bases aligning to TRBD1. Germline values: CDR1 MNHEY, CDR2 SVGAGI. The CDR3 extends over 15 amino acids. The J segment lost 0 bases and the V segment lost 5 bases, leaving 5 bases of the junction unmatched. DNA of the CDR3: TGTGCCAGCAGTCCAAGGACAGGGATGAACACTGAAGCTTTCTTT. It translates to CASSPRTGMNTEAFF.

The V gene is TRBV4-3, the J gene TRBJ2-4; D possibly corresponds to TRBD2 (7 bases). Trimming removed 4 bases at V and 10 bases at J, with 23 bases between. The germline V gene has CDR1 LGHNA and CDR2 YSLEER. This CDR3 is built from 16 residues. Written as DNA, the CDR3 is TGCGCCAGCAGCCCCCACGCTGGGGGGGGCGTTGGTATTCAGTACTTC. Translation gives CASSPHAGGGVGIQYF.

This clone was observed a single time. The chain employs TRBV10-3 and TRBJ2-7; 8 positions agree with TRBD1. V shed 4 bases, J shed 1 base, and the junction held 6 bases outside the gene matches. Germline CDR1 and CDR2: ENHRY and SYGVKD. This CDR3 has 15 amino acids. DNA for the CDR3: TGTGCCATCAGTGGGAAGGGGGACAGGTCCTACGAGCAGTACTTC. Amino acids: CAISGKGDRSYEQYF.

The V and J genes are TRBV6-5 and TRBJ1-2; 7 positions match TRBD1. This CDR3 region has 11 residues. After removal of 8 bases from V and 8 bases from J, the junction contained 5 bases not matched to a gene. The germline V gene encodes CDR1 MNHEY and CDR2 SVGAGI. Here the CDR3 DNA reads TGTGCCAGCCGGGACAGCGCCGGCTACACCTTC. Residues: CASRDSAGYTF.

V and J are TRBV7-2 and TRBJ2-5, with D possibly TRBD1 on 6 matching bases. Trimming left V 1 base short and J 2 bases short, with 8 bases between. There are 14 residues in the CDR3. Germline CDR1 and CDR2: SGHTA and FQGNSA. CDR3 region: CASSLGDRQETQYF. For the CDR3, the DNA is TGTGCCAGCAGCTTAGGTGACAGGCAAGAGACCCAGTACTTC. Supplemented by reference TRBV7-2 and TRBJ2-5, the full variable domain reads GAGVSQSPSNKVTEKGKDVELRCDPISGHTALYWYRQSLGQGLEFLIYFQGNSAPDKSGLPSDRFSAERTGGSVSTLTIQRTQQEDSAVYLCASSLGDRQETQYFGPGTRLLVL.

The chain is built from TRBV5-6 and TRBJ1-2; 7 bases agree with TRBD1. This CDR3 spans 13 amino acids. V lost 6 bases and J lost 7; bases outside the gene matches: 9. Per germline, CDR1 SGHDT and CDR2 YYEEEE. The CDR3 here is CASTMEGAGGYTF. The CDR3 DNA is TGTGCCAGCACGATGGAGGGGGCCGGTGGCTACACCTTC.

The sample holds a few counts of this clone. The chain recombines TRBV4-1 with TRBJ1-2; TRBD1 matches at 8 bases. This CDR3 has 14 residues. Germline CDR1 reads MGHRA; CDR2 reads YSYEKL. With 4 bases clipped from V and 6 bases from J, the junction kept 7 bases outside the gene matches. CDR3 protein: CASSRLGQGNGYTF. CDR3 bases: TGCGCCAGCAGCCGATTAGGACAGGGTAATGGCTACACCTTC.

V usage is TRBV5-6 and J usage is TRBJ1-2; 7 positions match TRBD1. There are 14 residues in the CDR3. Germline V CDR1 and CDR2: SGHDT, YYEEEE. After removal of 4 bases from V and 1 base from J, the junction contained 4 bases not matched to a gene. CDR3 protein: CASSHRDSNYGYTF. CDR3 nucleotides: TGTGCCAGCAGCCACCGGGACAGTAACTATGGCTACACCTTC.

This chain joins TRBV5-8 and TRBJ1-3; D is possibly TRBD1 (6 bases). The CDR3 sequence is 15 residues long. Looked up from germline, CDR1 is SGHTS and CDR2 is YDEGEE. V was shortened by 9 bases and J by 2 bases, with 18 bases between the two germline ends. The CDR3 region is CANLPDSGTGNTIYF. CDR3 nucleotides: TGTGCCAATCTACCGGACAGCGGCACTGGAAACACCATATATTTT.

The genes are TRBV7-8 and TRBJ1-2; 9 bases agree with TRBD1. Looked up from germline, CDR1 is SGHVS and CDR2 is FQNEAQ. V dropped 4 bases and J dropped 2; count of bases not matched to a gene: 5. The CDR3 sequence is 15 residues long. CDR3 sequence: CASSWGTGWNYGYTF. DNA of the CDR3: TGTGCCAGCAGCTGGGGGACAGGGTGGAACTATGGCTACACCTTC.

The V and J genes are TRBV11-1 and TRBJ1-2, with D tentatively TRBD1 (5 bases). Germline CDR1 is SGHAT and CDR2 is FQDESV (reference sequence). Trimming left V 5 bases short and J 7 bases short, with 20 bases between. The CDR3 has 15 amino acids. CDR3 in DNA: TGTGCCAGCAGCCCCCGGGACGGGGGGTTTATTGGCTACACCTTC. This sequence encodes CASSPRDGGFIGYTF.

This clone was recorded once. The rearrangement uses TRBV4-3 and TRBJ2-7; 7 bases map to TRBD1. This CDR3 is built from 17 residues. Germline V gene data show CDR1 as LGHNA and CDR2 as YSLEER. V lost 2 bases, J lost 1 base, and 11 bases stayed unmatched. The CDR3 is CASSQSGLSRGSYEQYF. DNA of the CDR3: TGCGCCAGCAGCCAATCGGGCCTCTCCAGGGGGTCCTACGAGCAGTACTTC.

The chain combines TRBV7-2 with TRBJ1-4; D call uncertain. The ends were cut back, 6 bases at V and 10 bases at J, with 18 bases in the middle. The length of the CDR3 is 14 residues. CDR1 SGHTA and CDR2 FQGNSA come from the germline V gene. This CDR3 is CASSQAGLSRKLFF. Written as DNA, the CDR3 is TGTGCCAGCAGTCAAGCGGGTCTTTCGAGAAAACTGTTTTTT.

The rearrangement links TRBV11-2 to TRBJ2-1; D is perhaps TRBD2 (5 bases). CDR3 length equals 12 residues. V lost 1 base and J 15 bases, leaving 13 bases between the germline ends. Per germline, CDR1 SGHAT and CDR2 FQNNGV. This CDR3 reads CASSLGQLGLFF. DNA of the CDR3: TGTGCCAGCAGCTTAGGCCAACTAGGATTGTTCTTC.

J is TRBJ1-2 and V is TRBV7-9, with D perhaps TRBD1 (6 bases). The CDR3 totals 14 residues. CDR1 is SEHNR and CDR2 is FQNEAQ in the germline V gene (reference sequence). V lost 0 bases and J 4 bases, leaving 9 bases between the germline ends. This CDR3 reads CASSLAEQGYGYTF. The CDR3 DNA reads as TGTGCCAGCAGCTTAGCGGAACAGGGCTATGGCTACACCTTC.

The chain is built from TRBV7-9 and TRBJ2-7, with D possibly being TRBD1 (6 bases). The CDR3 is 16 residues long. Germline CDR1 is SEHNR and CDR2 is FQNEAQ (reference sequence). Trimming removed 4 bases at V and 1 base at J, with 17 bases between. CDR3 sequence reads: CASSSPGGQLSYEQYF. The CDR3 bases are TGTGCCAGCAGCTCCCCCGGCGGACAGCTTTCCTACGAGCAGTACTTC.

V is TRBV6-1 and J is TRBJ2-3; TRBD1 aligns across 11 bases. The CDR3 has 14 residues. From germline, CDR1 is MNHNS and CDR2 SASEGT. J lost 4 bases, V lost 4 bases, and 1 base had no gene match. CDR3: CASSGTGGADTQYF. CDR3 DNA sequence: TGTGCCAGCAGTGGGACAGGGGGCGCAGATACGCAGTATTTT.

V and J are TRBV11-1 and TRBJ1-2, with 8 bases identical to TRBD1. Trimming took 5 bases from V and 1 from J; bases not matched to a gene: 6. Germline V CDR1 and CDR2: SGHAT, FQDESV (reference sequence). The CDR3 has 15 amino acids. CDR3 protein: CASSPDRGFNYGYTF. CDR3 coding DNA: TGTGCCAGCAGCCCCGACAGGGGCTTTAACTATGGCTACACCTTC. The entire variable domain, with the rest obtained from reference TRBV11-1 and TRBJ1-2, is as follows: EAEVAQSPRYKITEKSQAVAFWCDPISGHATLYWYRQILGQGPELLVQFQDESVVDDSQLPKDRFSAERLKGVDSTLKIQPAELGDSAMYLCASSPDRGFNYGYTFGSGTRLTVV.

The rearrangement uses TRBV25-1 and TRBJ1-2; D is perhaps TRBD1 (6 bases). The CDR3 consists of 15 residues. The V end lost 7 bases, the J end lost 3 bases, and 18 bases lay between the germline ends. Germline assignment: CDR1 MGHDK and CDR2 SYGVNS. CDR3 nucleotide sequence: TGTGCCAGCACCACTGGGGAGGGGGGATACTATGGCTACACCTTC. Protein product: CASTTGEGGYYGYTF.